The next 17 T cell receptor beta chains were all read from a single sample in a study of CD8 T cells in ankylosing spondylitis. Notes on the study in general: Typical of ankylosing spondylitis blood, it appeared, was a TCR beta motif of under 10 highly homologous variants.

TCRdb used MiXCR to reprocess the 5' RACE reads, holding one entry per CDR3 protein. The sample records around 890,000 distinct CDR3 sequences, about 12% being singletons. For these receptors, no antigen is known. Sequencing input: blood, either unsorted or a sorted T cell fraction (not recorded which). Every receptor here comes from a male donor with ankylosing spondylitis.

At least ten counts were recorded for this clonotype. V gene TRBV7-2 combines with J gene TRBJ2-7, with TRBD1 matching 9 bases. The germline V gene has CDR1 SGHTA and CDR2 FQGNSA. Trimming at V came to 2 bases and at J to 5 bases, leaving 7 bases not matched to a gene. The CDR3 loop spans 15 amino acids. CDR3 sequence (DNA): TGTGCCAGCAGCTTATCGGGGACAGGGATCAACGAGCAGTACTTC. This encodes CASSLSGTGINEQYF.

The chain joins TRBV10-3 to TRBJ1-2, with a tentative D call TRBD1 (6 bases). The CDR3 extends over 12 amino acids. The V end was cut by 6 bases, the J end by 4 bases, with 9 bases between. The germline CDR1 and CDR2 sequences are ENHRY and SYGVKD. Written as DNA, the CDR3 is TGTGCCATCAGCGGACAGTCCTATGGCTACACCTTC. As protein: CAISGQSYGYTF.

The chain carries TRBV27 and TRBJ2-2; D may match TRBD1 or TRBD2 (5 bases each). This CDR3 is built from 13 residues. V was trimmed by 7 bases and J by 7 bases, leaving 13 bases between them. Germline CDR1 reads MNHEY; CDR2 reads SMNVEV (reference sequence). This CDR3 is CASNRDHRGELFF. In DNA form, the CDR3 reads TGTGCCAGCAATCGGGACCACCGCGGGGAGCTGTTTTTT.

This clonotype was seen more than once but under ten times. The V call is TRBV4-3, the J call TRBJ2-2; TRBD2 aligns across 10 bases. The CDR3 is made up of 16 amino acids. Germline CDR1 is LGHNA and CDR2 is YSLEER. J lost 5 bases, V lost 1 base, and 4 bases had no gene match. The CDR3 loop reads CASSQGLAGGTGELFF. CDR3 sequence (DNA): TGCGCCAGCAGCCAAGGGTTAGCGGGGGGAACCGGGGAGCTGTTTTTT.

This clonotype was detected a few times. This chain uses TRBV20-1 with TRBJ1-1; D may be TRBD1 (5 bases). The CDR3 is 14 amino acids. Between the trimmed V and J ends, which lost 6 bases and 0 bases, there was a span of 14 bases. Germline assignment: CDR1 DFQATT and CDR2 SNEGSKA (reference sequence). For the CDR3, the DNA is TGCAGTGCCGGGGACTTGAACATGAACACTGAAGCTTTCTTT. Translated: CSAGDLNMNTEAFF.

This chain links TRBV6-5 with TRBJ2-4, with D uncertain. The length of the CDR3 is 14 residues. The germline V gene has CDR1 MNHEY and CDR2 SVGAGI. V was clipped by 2 bases and J by 3 bases, with 8 bases between them. The CDR3 region is CASSYGEGKNIQYF. CDR3 in DNA: TGTGCCAGCAGTTACGGAGAAGGCAAAAACATTCAGTACTTC.

The chain recombines TRBV12-3 or TRBV12-4 with TRBJ2-3; D perhaps matches TRBD2 (6 bases). CDR3 length: 15 residues. V shed 6 bases and J shed 4 bases, with 17 bases lying between them. The CDR3 sequence is CASRIQWGDSDTQYF. CDR3 DNA sequence: TGTGCCAGCAGGATACAGTGGGGGGACTCAGATACGCAGTATTTT.

This clonotype was recorded a few times. The genes are TRBV4-2 and TRBJ2-5; maybe TRBD2 (6 bases). The V gene lost 1 base and the J gene lost 2 bases, with 17 bases spanning the gap. The CDR3 is 17 amino acids. Germline loops: CDR1 LGHNA, CDR2 YNFKEQ. The DNA for the CDR3 is TGTGCCAGCAGCCAAGCCGACGGCGGGATCCTACAAGAGACCCAGTACTTC. It encodes CASSQADGGILQETQYF.

This clonotype appeared many times. The chain employs TRBV11-2 and TRBJ1-1; 9 nucleotides agree with TRBD1. Per germline, CDR1 SGHAT and CDR2 FQNNGV. V was pared by 4 bases and J by 1 base, with 4 bases of the junction left unmatched. The CDR3 length is 15 residues. The CDR3 region has the DNA TGTGCCAGCAGCTACGGGACAGGGAAGAACACTGAAGCTTTCTTT. Translation gives CASSYGTGKNTEAFF.

This clonotype has at least ten counts. This rearrangement joins TRBV29-1 to TRBJ2-5, with D tentatively TRBD1 (6 bases). CDR1 SQVTM and CDR2 ANQGSEA come from the germline V gene. The CDR3 runs 12 residues. The V end was cut by 7 bases, the J end by 5 bases, with 14 bases between. The CDR3 spells CSAGTQSETQYF. CDR3 nucleotide sequence: TGCAGCGCCGGGACACAAAGTGAGACCCAGTACTTC.

This clonotype was seen a few times. The chain has TRBV10-3 and TRBJ2-2; D may be TRBD1 (6 bases). Between the trimmed V and J ends, which lost 5 bases and 7 bases, there was a span of 11 bases. Germline V gene data show CDR1 as ENHRY and CDR2 as SYGVKD. CDR3 length: 13 residues. The chain's CDR3 is CAISYTGLGELFF. For the CDR3, the DNA is TGTGCCATCAGTTATACAGGGCTCGGGGAGCTGTTTTTT.

As regards this clonotype: This may be a read error, as it is one base from a much larger clone. The chain carries TRBV7-8 and TRBJ1-1; 7 nucleotides line up with TRBD1. This CDR3 region has 11 residues. J was trimmed by 6 bases and V by 6 bases; bases with no gene match: 1. Per the germline V gene, CDR1 is SGHVS and CDR2 is FQNEAQ. In DNA, the CDR3 is TGTGCCAGCAGACAGGGGCCTGAAGCTTTCTTT. As protein: CASRQGPEAFF.

This chain joins TRBV6-1 and TRBJ2-6; the D is unclear. Between the trimmed V and J ends, which lost 3 bases and 4 bases, there was a span of 10 bases. CDR3 length: 15 amino acids. The germline CDR1 and CDR2 sequences are MNHNS and SASEGT. CDR3 DNA sequence: TGTGCCAGCAGTGATTCCGGTCCCGGGGCCAACGTCCTGACTTTC. Translated, it gives CASSDSGPGANVLTF.

This clonotype was observed a handful of times. The chain is built from TRBV28 and TRBJ2-1, with D possibly matching TRBD1 (6 bases). There are 16 residues in the CDR3. The V end was cut by 4 bases, the J end by 2 bases, with 15 bases between. The germline V gene encodes CDR1 MDHEN and CDR2 SYDVKM. The DNA for the CDR3 is TGTGCCAGCAGTTCGGGGACAAATACCCCCTACAATGAGCAGTTCTTC. Translating it yields CASSSGTNTPYNEQFF. Complete variable domain (other parts from reference TRBV28 and TRBJ2-1): DVKVTQSSRYLVKRTGEKVFLECVQDMDHENMFWYRQDPGLGLRLIYFSYDVKMKEKGDIPEGYSVSREKKERFSLILESASTNQTSMYLCASSSGTNTPYNEQFFGPGTRLTVL.

This clonotype was detected ten times or more. The CDR3, as DNA: TGCAGTGCTAGAACCGGGTTCGGGGAGCAGTTCTTC. Its protein product is CSARTGFGEQFF. The chain carries TRBV20-1 and TRBJ2-1; D unresolved. Trimming removed 2 bases at V and 10 bases at J, with 12 bases between. The CDR3 spans 12 residues. In germline, CDR1 is DFQATT, CDR2 SNEGSKA (reference sequence).

V is TRBV5-1 and J is TRBJ2-5; D gene ambiguous. This CDR3 has 13 residues. Germline V CDR1 and CDR2: SGHRS, YFSETQ. V was clipped by 4 bases and J by 3 bases, with 10 bases between them. The CDR3 spells CASSKEFEETQYF. CDR3 sequence (DNA): TGCGCCAGCAGCAAAGAGTTCGAAGAGACCCAGTACTTC. Complete variable domain (other parts from reference TRBV5-1 and TRBJ2-5): KAGVTQTPRYLIKTRGQQVTLSCSPISGHRSVSWYQQTPGQGLQFLFEYFSETQRNKGNFPGRFSGRQFSNSRSEMNVSTLELGDSALYLCASSKEFEETQYFGPGTRLLVL.

J is TRBJ1-2 and V is TRBV7-2, with TRBD1 matching 8 bases. Germline V gives CDR1 SGHTA, CDR2 FQGNSA. The CDR3 runs 14 residues. V was pared by 3 bases and J by 6 bases, with 6 bases of the junction left unmatched. This CDR3 reads CASSLIQGANGYTF. The CDR3 DNA sequence: TGTGCCAGCAGCTTGATCCAGGGGGCTAATGGCTACACCTTC.